The entry below gives a single T cell receptor beta chain sequence along with its context. Its antigen is currently unknown. The data belong to a study of shared clonotypes between healthy human individuals. Study-wide results and caveats: The donor pool, a small one, limited the genetic and exposure-history diversity represented. The sharing of 5% to 5.5% of naive CD4 clonotypes was seen across a handful of donors. In this cohort, only blood was sampled, and tissue repertoires likely differ.

The CDR3 runs 15 residues. V was shortened by 1 base and J by 5 bases, with 11 bases between the two germline ends. Germline CDR1 reads SEHNR; CDR2 reads FQNEAQ (reference sequence). In replicate PCRs of sorted subsets, about 190 ng DNA, approximately 30,000 T cell genomes, was used. TCRdb's table, derived via immunoSEQ multiplex PCR, lists solely in-frame clones and lacks some. Here the sample spans hundreds of thousands of clones, almost 97% being singletons. Sequenced material: naive CD4+ T cells sorted from blood. Stated subset: CD45RA+ positively selected. The sequence was obtained from a woman aged 25-40 years in good health. The chain employs TRBV7-9 and TRBJ1-4; D may be TRBD1 (5 bases). As DNA, the CDR3 is TGTGCCAGCAGCTTAGAGACCGGGGCAAATGAAAAACTGTTTTTT. It specifies CASSLETGANEKLFF. The whole variable domain, remainder taken from reference TRBV7-9 and TRBJ1-4, is DTGVSQNPRHKITKRGQNVTFRCDPISEHNRLYWYRQTLGQGPEFLTYFQNEAQLEKSRLLSDRFSAERPKGSFSTLEIQRTEQGDSAMYLCASSLETGANEKLFFGSGTQLSVL.